This TCR beta chain was captured in a study of post-analysis software for immune sequencing data. Study as a whole: Relapsing-remitting, secondary progressive and progressive-relapsing forms of multiple sclerosis all featured among disease courses. Study results and limitations: Controls showed lower frequencies than patients for several TRBV segments, and TRBV5-6, TRBV5-1 and TRBV20-1 were among these.

Trimming removed 5 bases from V and 4 bases from J; junction bases left unmatched: 12. The CDR3 consists of 15 residues. Germline CDR1 is DFQATT and CDR2 is SNEGSKA (reference sequence). Concerning this clonotype itself: Its specificity is not known.

TCR beta libraries were prepared from cDNA with unique molecular identifiers. TCRdb processed the PCR reads anew with MiXCR; each CDR3 protein has one entry. The table has roughly 400,000 distinct CDR3 sequences, approximately 39% seen once; the top ten hold under 9%. This chain uses TRBV20-1 with TRBJ2-3; 7 positions match TRBD2. The sequence derives from a girl aged 2 to 9 with multiple sclerosis. The sequencing sample was made of blood. The CDR3 here is CSASTGRGSADTQYF. In nucleotides, the CDR3 is TGCAGTGCTTCCACCGGGCGGGGGAGTGCAGATACGCAGTATTTT.